These 4 T cell receptor beta chains were sequenced from one sample in a study of T-cell reconstitution after alpha-beta-depleted transplantation in children. Unique molecular identifiers were built into the TCRbeta library. TCRdb processed the PCR reads anew with MiXCR; each CDR3 protein has one entry. The profile covers 530,000 or so distinct CDR3 sequences, with roughly 30% appearing a single time and approximately 39% taken by the ten largest. The sequencing here drew on PBMCs, taken before TCRalphabeta/CD19-depleted stem cell transplant. The origin of the receptors is a boy less than two years old with Wiskott-Aldrich syndrome, due to receive a stem cell transplant.

This sequence joins TRBV7-2 and TRBJ2-1; TRBD2 matches 7 bases. The CDR3 extends over 14 amino acids. Germline CDR1 SGHTA, CDR2 FQGNSA. Trimming cost V 5 bases and J 5 bases; bases outside gene matches: 6. CDR3 sequence (DNA): TGTGCCAGCAGCCCTAGAGCGGGGAACAATGAGCAGTTCTTC. Protein: CASSPRAGNNEQFF.

This clonotype was observed a handful of times. The CDR3 region is CASSLVLNRARYGYTF. As DNA, the CDR3 is TGTGCCAGCAGTTTAGTATTAAACAGGGCCCGCTATGGCTACACCTTC. This rearrangement joins TRBV12-3 or TRBV12-4 to TRBJ1-2; tentative D call: TRBD1 (6 bases). Trimming took 1 base from V and 4 from J, leaving 16 bases between them. The CDR3 is 16 amino acids.

The sample holds a few counts of this clonotype. This rearrangement joins TRBV11-2 to TRBJ2-1, with D tentatively TRBD2 (6 bases). The germline gives CDR1 SGHAT, CDR2 FQNNGV. The CDR3 sequence is 16 residues long. Trimming took off 1 base at V and 4 bases at J, with 14 bases between the two ends. Written as DNA, the CDR3 is TGTGCCAGCAGCTTAGTTACGGGAGTAATGTACAATGAGCAGTTCTTC. This sequence encodes CASSLVTGVMYNEQFF.

The genes are TRBV5-1 and TRBJ2-7, with 8 bases that match TRBD2. Germline CDR1 reads SGHRS; CDR2 reads YFSETQ. There are 15 residues in the CDR3. J gave up 0 bases and V 6 bases, and 8 bases lay outside the gene matches. The CDR3 sequence: CASTKAGEFSYEQYF. As DNA, the CDR3 is TGCGCCAGCACGAAAGCGGGAGAGTTCTCCTACGAGCAGTACTTC.